One T cell receptor (beta chain) is described in this entry. This entry is derived from a study of T-cell memory formation after mild COVID-19. TCRdb reprocessed the 5' RACE reads via MiXCR and lists one record per CDR3 protein. The sample lists some 86,000 distinct CDR3 sequences; 20% to 30% were seen once. The clonotype was recovered from a man younger than 35 who had mild COVID-19 (a few samples of this study predate the infection). Cell type and time point are not known. What was sequenced was PBMCs or a T cell subset sorted from them (not recorded which).

CDR3 bases: TGTGCCAGCAGCTCAGGGGAAGTCCAAGAGACCCAGTACTTC. The encoded protein is CASSSGEVQETQYF. This chain joins TRBV5-6 and TRBJ2-5, with D possibly being TRBD1 (6 bases). Trimming cost V 3 bases and J 1 base, with 10 bases left between them. Germline V lookup: CDR1 SGHDT, CDR2 YYEEEE. The CDR3 runs to 14 residues.